These 27 T cell receptor beta chains came from one sample sequenced in a study of blood T cell repertoires in COVID-19. Method: immunoSEQ multiplex PCR; TCRdb's copy keeps in-frame clones and lacks some. This table holds about 220,000 clones, more than 85% found once. Sequenced input: peripheral blood. The receptors were gathered from a man aged 40-50 years with active or convalescent COVID-19.

The sample holds one count of this clone. J is TRBJ2-5 and V is TRBV11-1; 9 bases are shared with TRBD2. V shed 3 bases and J 0 bases; nucleotides not matched to a gene: 2. CDR3 size: 15 residues. CDR1 SGHAT and CDR2 FQDESV come from the germline V gene (reference sequence). As DNA, the CDR3 is TGTGCCAGCAGCTTTCTAGCGGGGCACCAAGAGACCCAGTACTTC. It encodes CASSFLAGHQETQYF.

The rearrangement uses TRBV27 and TRBJ1-4; D is uncertain. V was pared by 5 bases and J by 8 bases, with 18 bases between. Germline CDR1 MNHEY, CDR2 SMNVEV (reference sequence). This CDR3 spans 15 amino acids. CDR3 in amino acids: CASSRSGPEGEKLFF. As DNA, the CDR3 is TGTGCCAGCAGTAGGTCCGGACCCGAGGGAGAAAAACTGTTTTTT.

The rearrangement joins TRBV9 to TRBJ1-3, with 10 bases that match TRBD1. The CDR3 is 17 residues long. The V segment lost 3 bases and the J segment 0 bases; nucleotides outside the gene matches: 6. CDR1 and CDR2 (germline): SGDLS, YYNGEE. The CDR3 loop is CASSAGTGDYSGNTIYF. The CDR3 bases are TGTGCCAGCAGCGCCGGGACAGGGGACTACTCTGGAAACACCATATATTTT.

The chain uses TRBV10-3 and TRBJ2-1; 9 nucleotides agree with TRBD2. Germline V CDR1 and CDR2: ENHRY, SYGVKD. This CDR3 spans 14 amino acids. Losses at the gene ends were 8 bases for V and 2 bases for J; bases not matched to a gene: 4. The CDR3 spells CAIALAGPYNEQFF. The CDR3 DNA reads as TGTGCCATCGCCCTAGCGGGACCCTACAATGAGCAGTTCTTC.

This clone appeared a few times. This rearrangement joins TRBV28 to TRBJ1-2; no reliable D call. In germline, CDR1 is MDHEN, CDR2 SYDVKM. V dropped 6 bases and J dropped 4 bases, with 6 bases sitting between them. The length of the CDR3 is 11 residues. The CDR3 protein is CASRNSYGYTF. The CDR3 DNA reads as TGTGCCAGCAGGAATAGCTATGGCTACACCTTC.

This clone was detected only once. The V call is TRBV19, the J call TRBJ1-1, with a possible D match to TRBD1 (6 bases). CDR1 LNHDA and CDR2 SQIVND come from the germline V gene (reference sequence). Trimming removed 4 bases from V and 0 bases from J, with 9 bases in between. The CDR3 loop spans 14 amino acids. The CDR3 DNA sequence: TGTGCCAGTAGTAGGCAGGGGATGAACACTGAAGCTTTCTTT. Amino acid sequence: CASSRQGMNTEAFF.

The chain employs TRBV9 and TRBJ1-2; 8 bases are a match to TRBD1. CDR1 is SGDLS, CDR2 YYNGEE, per germline. J lost 2 bases, V lost 0 bases, and 3 bases had no gene match. The length of the CDR3 is 15 residues. The CDR3 reads CASSVAGGANYGYTF. CDR3 bases: TGTGCCAGCAGCGTAGCAGGGGGCGCGAACTATGGCTACACCTTC.

This chain links TRBV3-1 (or the pseudogene TRBV3-2) with TRBJ1-3; tentatively, D is TRBD1 (5 bases). Germline V gene sequence: CDR1 LGHDT, CDR2 YNNKEL (reference sequence). This CDR3 has 14 residues. The V gene lost 8 bases and the J gene lost 4 bases, with 15 bases spanning the gap. The CDR3 protein is CASGRGSSGNTIYF. The DNA of the CDR3 is TGTGCCAGCGGAAGGGGCTCCTCGGGAAACACCATATATTTT.

The chain is built from TRBV3-1 (or the pseudogene TRBV3-2) and TRBJ2-1; 9 nucleotides match TRBD1. The CDR3 is 14 amino acids. In germline, CDR1 is LGHDT, CDR2 YNNKEL (reference sequence). Germline trimming cut 8 bases from V and 2 bases from J; bases unmatched to any gene: 4. CDR3 residues: CASGGTGPYNEQFF. The CDR3 region has the DNA TGTGCCAGCGGCGGGACAGGGCCCTACAATGAGCAGTTCTTC.

The chain is built from TRBV7-8 and TRBJ2-7; D gene uncertain. This CDR3 is built from 11 residues. Between the trimmed V and J ends, which lost 5 bases and 7 bases, there was a span of 9 bases. Germline V gives CDR1 SGHVS, CDR2 FQNEAQ. The CDR3 loop is CASSLSREQYF. Written as DNA, the CDR3 is TGTGCCAGCAGCCTAAGTCGGGAGCAGTACTTC. Full variable domain (missing parts from reference TRBV7-8 and TRBJ2-7): GAGVSQSPRYKVAKRGQDVALRCDPISGHVSLFWYQQALGQGPEFLTYFQNEAQLDKSGLPSDRFFAERPEGSVSTLKIQRTQQEDSAVYLCASSLSREQYFGPGTRLTVT.

The chain recombines TRBV7-3 with TRBJ2-5, with D maybe TRBD2 (6 bases). Germline CDR1 is SGHTA and CDR2 is FQGTGA. There are 15 residues in the CDR3. V lost 0 bases and J 5 bases, leaving 13 bases between the germline ends. For the CDR3, the DNA is TGTGCCAGCAGCTTAACCCCGGGAGCGGGTGAGACCCAGTACTTC. Its protein is CASSLTPGAGETQYF.

CDR3 sequence: CASSFGLLSSGNTIYF. CDR3 in DNA: TGTGCCAGCAGCTTCGGACTGTTGAGCTCTGGAAACACCATATATTTT. This sequence joins TRBV7-2 and TRBJ1-3; no clear D gene. Trimming cost V 3 bases and J 0 bases, with 12 bases left between them. This CDR3 spans 16 amino acids. CDR1 SGHTA and CDR2 FQGNSA come from the germline V gene.

V gene TRBV19 combines with J gene TRBJ1-1; D may be TRBD1 (5 bases). Germline lookup yields CDR1 LNHDA and CDR2 SQIVND (reference sequence). The CDR3 has 14 residues. Trimming removed 4 bases from V and 0 bases from J, with 9 bases in between. This CDR3 is CASSTGGLNTEAFF. The CDR3 region has the DNA TGTGCCAGTAGTACGGGGGGACTGAACACTGAAGCTTTCTTT.

This chain joins TRBV27 and TRBJ2-1, with D possibly matching TRBD2 (6 bases). V was cut by 5 bases and J by 4 bases, with 9 bases left in between. Germline CDR1 MNHEY, CDR2 SMNVEV (reference sequence). The CDR3 runs to 13 residues. This chain's CDR3 is CASSMGLYNEQFF. Here the CDR3 DNA reads TGTGCCAGCAGTATGGGACTGTACAATGAGCAGTTCTTC.

The rearrangement uses TRBV9 and TRBJ1-4, with TRBD1 as a possible D gene (6 bases). The CDR3 has 14 amino acids. Trimming took off 4 bases at V and 5 bases at J, with 12 bases between the two ends. CDR1 is SGDLS and CDR2 is YYNGEE in the germline V gene. The CDR3 DNA follows: TGTGCCAGCAGCACGACAGGCATAAATGAAAAACTGTTTTTT. Translating gives CASSTTGINEKLFF. The complete variable domain, with remaining parts taken from reference TRBV9 and TRBJ1-4, reads DSGVTQTPKHLITATGQRVTLRCSPRSGDLSVYWYQQSLDQGLQFLIQYYNGEERAKGNILERFSAQQFPDLHSELNLSSLELGDSALYFCASSTTGINEKLFFGSGTQLSVL.

The chain employs TRBV6-2 or TRBV6-3 and TRBJ2-7; 9 bases align to TRBD2. The CDR3 spans 15 residues. From germline, CDR1 is MNHEY and CDR2 SVGEGT. J gave up 6 bases and V 4 bases, and 10 bases lay outside the gene matches. For the CDR3, the DNA is TGTGCCAGCAGTTCGACTCAAGGTAGCGGGAGCGAGCAGTACTTC. The encoded protein is CASSSTQGSGSEQYF.

The J gene is TRBJ1-6, the V gene TRBV9; no clear D. The V gene lost 6 bases and the J gene lost 10 bases, with 14 bases spanning the gap. The CDR3 extends over 13 amino acids. Germline V gene sequence: CDR1 SGDLS, CDR2 YYNGEE. The CDR3 nucleotides are TGTGCCAGCAACGATATTCTTGGCTCACCCCTCCACTTT. Residues: CASNDILGSPLHF.

This chain uses TRBV2 with TRBJ2-2; TRBD1 aligns across 7 bases. V lost 6 bases, J lost 0 bases, and 4 bases stayed unmatched. The CDR3 sequence is 15 residues long. From germline, CDR1 is SNHLY and CDR2 FYNNEI. CDR3 protein: CASRIGQANTGELFF. The CDR3 DNA reads TGTGCCAGCAGAATCGGACAGGCGAACACCGGGGAGCTGTTTTTT.

The V and J genes are TRBV12-3 or TRBV12-4 and TRBJ2-1; tentatively, D is TRBD2 (7 bases). Deletions cut 6 bases from V and 9 bases from J, with 12 bases between. The CDR3 contains 12 residues. CDR3 DNA sequence: TGTGCCAGCAGGGGGGGGCCCGGTGAGCAGTTCTTC. Protein product: CASRGGPGEQFF.

In its sample, this clone was seen once. V usage is TRBV5-6 and J usage is TRBJ2-5; 7 nucleotides line up with TRBD2. The trim removed 4 bases at V and 5 bases at J, leaving 11 bases unmatched. The CDR3 is 15 amino acids. CDR1 and CDR2 (germline): SGHDT, YYEEEE. The chain's CDR3 is CASSRGLGLGETQYF. The CDR3 DNA reads as TGTGCCAGCAGCCGGGGACTCGGACTAGGGGAGACCCAGTACTTC.

The CDR3 DNA follows: TGTGCGGAACGGGGACACCGCTCCTATAATTCACCCCTCCACTTT. Translated, it gives CAERGHRSYNSPLHF. The rearrangement uses TRBV5-6 and TRBJ1-6; D is perhaps TRBD1 (6 bases). This CDR3 spans 15 amino acids. CDR1 is SGHDT, CDR2 YYEEEE, per germline.

The chain carries TRBV19 and TRBJ2-5; 9 nucleotides agree with TRBD1. V lost 7 bases to trimming and J lost 10 bases; unmatched junction nucleotides: 19. Germline assignment: CDR1 LNHDA and CDR2 SQIVND (reference sequence). CDR3 length equals 16 residues. CDR3 in DNA: TGTGCCAGTAACACACCGCGGACAGGGGCCAAGAGAGACCAGTACTTC. Its translation is CASNTPRTGAKRDQYF.

The rearrangement links TRBV7-3 to TRBJ2-2; D possibly corresponds to TRBD2 (6 bases). The germline V and J ends were trimmed by 5 bases and 5 bases, with 18 bases remaining between them. The CDR3 consists of 16 residues. The germline V gene has CDR1 SGHTA and CDR2 FQGTGA. The CDR3 DNA follows: TGTGCCAGCAGCGCGGGGCTAGGCCGCCGAACCGGGGAGCTGTTTTTT. Residues: CASSAGLGRRTGELFF.

The chain combines TRBV9 with TRBJ2-7, with TRBD2 as a possible D gene (5 bases). Germline CDR1 is SGDLS and CDR2 is YYNGEE. The CDR3 has 14 amino acids. The ends were cut back, 4 bases at V and 3 bases at J, with 14 bases in the middle. The CDR3 DNA is TGTGCCAGCAGCCCTATCGCCGGGGACTACGAGCAGTACTTC. It specifies CASSPIAGDYEQYF.

In this sample, this clone turned up a few times. The same CDR3 is also encoded by other DNA sequences in this sample. The V gene is TRBV18, the J gene TRBJ1-2; TRBD1 aligns across 9 bases. Germline V gene sequence: CDR1 KGHSH, CDR2 LQKENI. There are 13 residues in the CDR3. With 6 bases clipped from V and 6 bases from J, the junction kept 5 bases outside the gene matches. In DNA form, the CDR3 reads TGTGCCAGCTCGCCGGGGACAGGGAATGGCTACACCTTC. Protein product: CASSPGTGNGYTF.

The sample holds one count of this clone. J is TRBJ1-1 and V is TRBV6-4; D is ambiguous. The CDR3 is made up of 14 amino acids. Trimming cost V 2 bases and J 2 bases, with 9 bases left between them. The germline CDR1 and CDR2 sequences are MRHNA and SNTAGT. Here the CDR3 DNA reads TGTGCCAGCAGTGACGGGCAGACCAACACTGAAGCTTTCTTT. Encoded protein: CASSDGQTNTEAFF.

The rearrangement uses TRBV11-2 and TRBJ2-1, with D maybe TRBD2 (6 bases). Trimming stripped 7 bases from V and 8 bases from J, with 9 bases between. The germline V gene has CDR1 SGHAT and CDR2 FQNNGV. The CDR3 sequence is 11 residues long. This chain's CDR3 is CASKWGDEQFF. The CDR3, as DNA: TGTGCCAGCAAGTGGGGGGATGAGCAGTTCTTC.